This T cell receptor beta chain appears in the sequencing data of a study of blood T cell repertoires in COVID-19. Method: immunoSEQ multiplex PCR; TCRdb's copy keeps in-frame clones and lacks some. The sample lists roughly 110,000 clones, less than 85% occurring once. Sequenced: peripheral blood. This TCR came from a human donor in a cohort sampled during active COVID-19.

The CDR3 nucleotides are TGTGCCAGCTCACCCGGGACAGACCAATACACCGGGGAGCTGTTTTTT. Translation: CASSPGTDQYTGELFF. This chain connects TRBV18 to TRBJ2-2, with 7 bases that match TRBD1. Germline V gene data show CDR1 as KGHSH and CDR2 as LQKENI. Trimming at V came to 3 bases and at J to 3 bases, leaving 7 bases not matched to a gene. CDR3 size: 16 residues. The variable domain in full, with the rest retrieved from reference TRBV18 and TRBJ2-2, is NAGVMQNPRHLVRRRGQEARLRCSPMKGHSHVYWYRQLPEEGLKFMVYLQKENIIDESGMPKERFSAEFPKEGPSILRIQQVVRGDSAAYFCASSPGTDQYTGELFFGEGSRLTVL.